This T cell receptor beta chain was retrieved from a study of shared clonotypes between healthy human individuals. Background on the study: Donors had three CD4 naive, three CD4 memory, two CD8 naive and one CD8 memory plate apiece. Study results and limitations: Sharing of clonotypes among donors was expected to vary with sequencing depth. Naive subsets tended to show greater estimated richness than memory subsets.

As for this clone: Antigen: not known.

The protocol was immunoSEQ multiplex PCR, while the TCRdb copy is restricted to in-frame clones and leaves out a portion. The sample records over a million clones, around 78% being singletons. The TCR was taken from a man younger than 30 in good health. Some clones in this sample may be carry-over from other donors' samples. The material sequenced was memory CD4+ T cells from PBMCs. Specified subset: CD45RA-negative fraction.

The CDR3 nucleotides are TGTGCCAGTAGTATTCAGGGGCCATGGGGGGATACGCAGTATTTT. It encodes CASSIQGPWGDTQYF. The chain combines TRBV19 with TRBJ2-3, with a possible D match to TRBD1 (6 bases). The CDR3 totals 15 residues. Between the trimmed V and J ends, which lost 3 bases and 6 bases, there was a span of 16 bases. Germline V gives CDR1 LNHDA, CDR2 SQIVND (reference sequence).